The clone carrying this TCR beta chain was found many times. Its antigen remains unidentified. CDR1 and CDR2 from the germline V gene are LNHDA and SQIVND (reference sequence). The CDR3 totals 14 residues. With 3 bases clipped from V and 5 bases from J, the junction kept 4 bases outside the gene matches. 5'RACE template switching produced TCR cDNA carrying a universal primer site and UMIs. TCRdb processed the 5' RACE reads anew with MiXCR; each CDR3 protein has one entry. The sample consists of approximately 120,000 distinct CDR3 sequences, more than 6.5% of them appearing once. This specimen belongs to a study of T cells after yellow fever vaccination. Findings of the study overall: Contamination by abundant bulk-population clonotypes could be present in FACS-sorted repertoires.

The J gene is TRBJ2-3, the V gene TRBV19, with 8 bases matching TRBD2. The clonotype comes from a man younger than 35 who received the YFV17D yellow fever vaccine. The sequencing used CD4+ T cells sorted from PBMCs, collected more than 8 days after the first yellow fever vaccination. The DNA for the CDR3 is TGTGCCAGTAGTATCGGGGGGGGCCGAGATACGCAGTATTTT. The encoded protein is CASSIGGGRDTQYF.